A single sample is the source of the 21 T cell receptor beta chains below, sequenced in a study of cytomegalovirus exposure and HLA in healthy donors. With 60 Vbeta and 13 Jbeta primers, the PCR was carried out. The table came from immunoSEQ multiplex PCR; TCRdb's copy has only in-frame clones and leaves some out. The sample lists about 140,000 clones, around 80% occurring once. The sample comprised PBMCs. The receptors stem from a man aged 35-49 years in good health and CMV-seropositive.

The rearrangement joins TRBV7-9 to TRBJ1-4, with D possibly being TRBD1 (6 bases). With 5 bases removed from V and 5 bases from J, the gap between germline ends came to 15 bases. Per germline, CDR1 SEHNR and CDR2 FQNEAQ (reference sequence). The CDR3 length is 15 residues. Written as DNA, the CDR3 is TGTGCCAGCAGCCAGGGGTTCAGACGCAATGAAAAACTGTTTTTT. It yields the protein CASSQGFRRNEKLFF.

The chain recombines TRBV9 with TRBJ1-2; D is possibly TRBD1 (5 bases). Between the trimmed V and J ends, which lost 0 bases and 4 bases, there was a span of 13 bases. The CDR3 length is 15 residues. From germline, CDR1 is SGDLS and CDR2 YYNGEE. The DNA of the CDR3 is TGTGCCAGCAGCGTAGGGCAAGGGGCGACCTATGGCTACACCTTC. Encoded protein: CASSVGQGATYGYTF.

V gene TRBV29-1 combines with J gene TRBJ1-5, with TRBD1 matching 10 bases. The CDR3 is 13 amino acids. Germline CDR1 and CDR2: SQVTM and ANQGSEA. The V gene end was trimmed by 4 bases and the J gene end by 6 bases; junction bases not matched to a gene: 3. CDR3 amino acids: CSVGQGASQPQHF. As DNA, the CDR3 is TGCAGCGTTGGACAGGGGGCTAGTCAGCCCCAGCATTTT.

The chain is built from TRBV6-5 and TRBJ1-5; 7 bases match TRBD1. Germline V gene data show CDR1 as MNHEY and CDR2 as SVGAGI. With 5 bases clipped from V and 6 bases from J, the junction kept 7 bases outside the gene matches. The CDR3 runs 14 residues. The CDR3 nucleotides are TGTGCCAGCAGTGAACTAGGGGGCGGTCAGCCCCAGCATTTT. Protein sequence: CASSELGGGQPQHF.

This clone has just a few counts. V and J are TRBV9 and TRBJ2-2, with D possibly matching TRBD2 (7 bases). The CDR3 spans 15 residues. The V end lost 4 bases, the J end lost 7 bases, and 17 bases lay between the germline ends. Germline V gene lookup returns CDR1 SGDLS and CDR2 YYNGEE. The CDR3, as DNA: TGTGCCAGCAGCACAGGGACTATCCTCGACGGGGAGCTGTTTTTT. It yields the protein CASSTGTILDGELFF. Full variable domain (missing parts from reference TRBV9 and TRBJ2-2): DSGVTQTPKHLITATGQRVTLRCSPRSGDLSVYWYQQSLDQGLQFLIQYYNGEERAKGNILERFSAQQFPDLHSELNLSSLELGDSALYFCASSTGTILDGELFFGEGSRLTVL.

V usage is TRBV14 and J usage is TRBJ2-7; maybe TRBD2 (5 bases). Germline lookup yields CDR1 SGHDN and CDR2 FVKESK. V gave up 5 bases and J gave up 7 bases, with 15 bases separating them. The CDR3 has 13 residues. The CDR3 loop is CASSKIEGVEQYF. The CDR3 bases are TGTGCCAGCAGCAAAATAGAGGGAGTAGAGCAGTACTTC.

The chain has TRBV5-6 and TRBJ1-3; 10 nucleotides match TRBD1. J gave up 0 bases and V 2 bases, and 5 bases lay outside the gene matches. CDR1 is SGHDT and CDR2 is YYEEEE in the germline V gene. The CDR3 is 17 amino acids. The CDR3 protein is CASSLTGQGYSGNTIYF. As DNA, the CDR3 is TGTGCCAGCAGCTTAACGGGACAGGGGTACTCTGGAAACACCATATATTTT.

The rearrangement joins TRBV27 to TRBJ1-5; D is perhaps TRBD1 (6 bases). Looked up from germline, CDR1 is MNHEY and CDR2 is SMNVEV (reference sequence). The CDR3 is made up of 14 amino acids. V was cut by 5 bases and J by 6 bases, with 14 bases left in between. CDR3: CASSEAGAVQPQHF. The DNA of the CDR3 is TGTGCCAGCAGTGAAGCAGGGGCTGTTCAGCCCCAGCATTTT.

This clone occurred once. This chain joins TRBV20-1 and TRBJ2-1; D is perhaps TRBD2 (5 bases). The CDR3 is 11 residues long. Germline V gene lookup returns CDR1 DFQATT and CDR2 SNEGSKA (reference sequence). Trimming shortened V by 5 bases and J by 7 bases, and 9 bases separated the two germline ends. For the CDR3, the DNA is TGCAGTGCTTTTGAGGGTAATGAGCAGTTCTTC. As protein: CSAFEGNEQFF.

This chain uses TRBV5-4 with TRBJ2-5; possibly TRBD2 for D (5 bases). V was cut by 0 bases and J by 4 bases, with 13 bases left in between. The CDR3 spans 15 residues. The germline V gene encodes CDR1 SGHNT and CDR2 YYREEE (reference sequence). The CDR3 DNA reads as TGTGCCAGCAGCTTGGAGCGGAGTGCGGGAGAGACCCAGTACTTC. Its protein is CASSLERSAGETQYF.

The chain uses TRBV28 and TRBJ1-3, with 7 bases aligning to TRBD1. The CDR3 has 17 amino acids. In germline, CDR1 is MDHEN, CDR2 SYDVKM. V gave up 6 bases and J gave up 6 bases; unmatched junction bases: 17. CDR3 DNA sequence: TGTGCCAGCAGCCTACCTGTCCCCGACAGGGAAGAAAACACCATATATTTT. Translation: CASSLPVPDREENTIYF.

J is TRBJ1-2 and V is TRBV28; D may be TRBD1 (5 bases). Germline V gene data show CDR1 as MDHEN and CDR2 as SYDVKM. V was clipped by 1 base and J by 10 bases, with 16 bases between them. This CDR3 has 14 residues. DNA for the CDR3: TGTGCCAGCAGTTTATTTAGGGGCGCAGGATCCTACACCTTC. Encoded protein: CASSLFRGAGSYTF.

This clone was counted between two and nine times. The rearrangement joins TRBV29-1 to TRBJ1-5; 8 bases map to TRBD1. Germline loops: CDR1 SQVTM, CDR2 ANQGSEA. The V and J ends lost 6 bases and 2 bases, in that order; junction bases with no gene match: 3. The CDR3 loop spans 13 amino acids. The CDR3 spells CSVTGDGNQPQHF. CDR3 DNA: TGCAGCGTGACAGGGGATGGCAATCAGCCCCAGCATTTT. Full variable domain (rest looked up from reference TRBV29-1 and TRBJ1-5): SAVISQKPSRDICQRGTSLTIQCQVDSQVTMMFWYRQQPGQSLTLIATANQGSEATYESGFVIDKFPISRPNLTFSTLTVSNMSPEDSSIYLCSVTGDGNQPQHFGDGTRLSIL.

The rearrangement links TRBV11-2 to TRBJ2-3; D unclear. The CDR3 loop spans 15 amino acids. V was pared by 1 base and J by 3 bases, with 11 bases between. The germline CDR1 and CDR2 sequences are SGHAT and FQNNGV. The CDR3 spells CASSLGRINTDTQYF. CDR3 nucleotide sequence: TGTGCCAGCAGCTTAGGGCGGATAAATACAGATACGCAGTATTTT.

In DNA form, the CDR3 reads TGTGCCAGCAGCGGGACTAGCGGGAGCCCCGGGACCCAGTACTTC. As protein: CASSGTSGSPGTQYF. The rearrangement links TRBV5-4 to TRBJ2-5; the match to TRBD2 covers 14 bases. This CDR3 comprises 15 residues. V lost 4 bases to trimming and J lost 7 bases; unmatched junction nucleotides: 6. In germline, CDR1 is SGHNT, CDR2 YYREEE (reference sequence). The entire variable domain, with the rest obtained from reference TRBV5-4 and TRBJ2-5, is as follows: ETGVTQSPTHLIKTRGQQVTLRCSSQSGHNTVSWYQQALGQGPQFIFQYYREEENGRGNFPPRFSGLQFPNYSSELNVNALELDDSALYLCASSGTSGSPGTQYFGPGTRLLVL.

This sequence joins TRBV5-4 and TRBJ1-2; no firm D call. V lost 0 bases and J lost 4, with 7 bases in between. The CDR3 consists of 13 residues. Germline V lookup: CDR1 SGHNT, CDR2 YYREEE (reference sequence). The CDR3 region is CASSLEQSYGYTF. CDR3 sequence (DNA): TGTGCCAGCAGCTTGGAACAGAGCTATGGCTACACCTTC.

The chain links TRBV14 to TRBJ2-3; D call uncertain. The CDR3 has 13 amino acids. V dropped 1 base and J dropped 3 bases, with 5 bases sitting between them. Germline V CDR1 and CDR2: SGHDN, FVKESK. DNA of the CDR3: TGTGCCAGCAGCCAAGTTAGAACAGATACGCAGTATTTT. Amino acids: CASSQVRTDTQYF.

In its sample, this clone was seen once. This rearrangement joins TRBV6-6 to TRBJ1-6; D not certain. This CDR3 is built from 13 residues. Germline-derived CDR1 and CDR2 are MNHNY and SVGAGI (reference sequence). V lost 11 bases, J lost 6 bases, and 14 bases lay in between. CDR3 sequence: CAGGEMANSPLHF. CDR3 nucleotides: TGTGCCGGTGGTGAAATGGCTAATTCACCCCTCCACTTT.

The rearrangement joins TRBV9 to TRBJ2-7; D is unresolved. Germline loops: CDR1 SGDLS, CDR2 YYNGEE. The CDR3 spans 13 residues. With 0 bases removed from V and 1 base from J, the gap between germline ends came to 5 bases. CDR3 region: CASSVDTSYEQYF. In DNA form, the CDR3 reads TGTGCCAGCAGCGTAGACACGTCCTACGAGCAGTACTTC.

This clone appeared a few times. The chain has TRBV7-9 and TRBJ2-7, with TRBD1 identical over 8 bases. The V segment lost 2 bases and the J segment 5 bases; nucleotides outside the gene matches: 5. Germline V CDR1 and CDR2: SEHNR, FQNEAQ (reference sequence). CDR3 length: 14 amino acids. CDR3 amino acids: CASSLIQGADEQYF. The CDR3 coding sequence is TGTGCCAGCAGCTTAATCCAGGGGGCTGACGAGCAGTACTTC.

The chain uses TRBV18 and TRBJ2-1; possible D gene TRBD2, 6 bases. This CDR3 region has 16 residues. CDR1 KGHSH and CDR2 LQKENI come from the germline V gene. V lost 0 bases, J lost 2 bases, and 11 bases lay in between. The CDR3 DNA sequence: TGTGCCAGCTCACCACCGGTACTAGCAGCCTACAATGAGCAGTTCTTC. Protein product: CASSPPVLAAYNEQFF.